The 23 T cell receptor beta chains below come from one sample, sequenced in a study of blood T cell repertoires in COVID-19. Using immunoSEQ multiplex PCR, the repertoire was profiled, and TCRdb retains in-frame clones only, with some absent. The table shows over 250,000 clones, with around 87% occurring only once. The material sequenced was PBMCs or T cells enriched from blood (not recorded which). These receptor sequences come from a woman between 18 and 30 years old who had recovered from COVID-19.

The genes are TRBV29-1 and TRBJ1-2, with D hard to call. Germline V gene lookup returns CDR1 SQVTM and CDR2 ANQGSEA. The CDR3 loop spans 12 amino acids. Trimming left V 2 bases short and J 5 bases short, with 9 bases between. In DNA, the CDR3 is TGCAGCGTTGAACGGGAACCTTATGGCTACACCTTC. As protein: CSVEREPYGYTF.

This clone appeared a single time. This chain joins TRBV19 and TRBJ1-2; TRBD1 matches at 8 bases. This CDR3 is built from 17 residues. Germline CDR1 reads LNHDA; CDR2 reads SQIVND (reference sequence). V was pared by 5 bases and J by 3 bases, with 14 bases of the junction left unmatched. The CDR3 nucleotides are TGTGCCAGTAGTCCCGAGGAACCCGGGACAGGCCACTATGGCTACACCTTC. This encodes CASSPEEPGTGHYGYTF.

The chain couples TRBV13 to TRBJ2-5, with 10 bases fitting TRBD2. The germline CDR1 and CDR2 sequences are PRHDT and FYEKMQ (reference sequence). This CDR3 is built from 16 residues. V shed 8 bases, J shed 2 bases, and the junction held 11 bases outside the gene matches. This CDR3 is CASYRRASGGQETQYF. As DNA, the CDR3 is TGTGCCAGCTACCGTCGGGCTAGCGGGGGACAAGAGACCCAGTACTTC.

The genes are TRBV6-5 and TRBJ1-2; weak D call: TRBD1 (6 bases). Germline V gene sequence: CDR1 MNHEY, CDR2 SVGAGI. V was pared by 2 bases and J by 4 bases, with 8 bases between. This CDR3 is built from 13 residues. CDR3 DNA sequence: TGTGCCAGCAGTTACCTAGGGGGCTATGGCTACACCTTC. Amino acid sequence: CASSYLGGYGYTF.

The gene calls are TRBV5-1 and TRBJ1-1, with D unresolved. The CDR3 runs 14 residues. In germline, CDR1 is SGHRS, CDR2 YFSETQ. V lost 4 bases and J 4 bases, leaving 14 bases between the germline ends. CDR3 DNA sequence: TGCGCCAGCAGCACCGGGAATCCCCCCACTGAAGCTTTCTTT. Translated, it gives CASSTGNPPTEAFF. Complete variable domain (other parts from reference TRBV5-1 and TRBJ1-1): KAGVTQTPRYLIKTRGQQVTLSCSPISGHRSVSWYQQTPGQGLQFLFEYFSETQRNKGNFPGRFSGRQFSNSRSEMNVSTLELGDSALYLCASSTGNPPTEAFFGQGTRLTVV.

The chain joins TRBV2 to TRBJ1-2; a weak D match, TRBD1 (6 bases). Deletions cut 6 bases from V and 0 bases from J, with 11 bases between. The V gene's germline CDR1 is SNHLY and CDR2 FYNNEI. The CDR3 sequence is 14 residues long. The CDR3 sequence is CASSQQGANYGYTF. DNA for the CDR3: TGTGCCAGCAGCCAACAGGGAGCTAACTATGGCTACACCTTC.

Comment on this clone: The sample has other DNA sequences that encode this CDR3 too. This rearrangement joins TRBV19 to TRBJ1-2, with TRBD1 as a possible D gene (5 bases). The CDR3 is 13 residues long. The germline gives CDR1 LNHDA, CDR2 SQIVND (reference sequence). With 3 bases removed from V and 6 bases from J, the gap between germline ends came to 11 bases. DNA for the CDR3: TGTGCCAGTAGTATCGGCCAGGGCCATGGCTACACCTTC. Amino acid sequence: CASSIGQGHGYTF.

For the CDR3, the DNA is TGTGCCAGCAGCCACGAGAAATTGGGCTACCCTGGCTATGGCTACACCTTC. This gives the protein CASSHEKLGYPGYGYTF. The rearrangement joins TRBV14 to TRBJ1-2; D is undetermined. V shed 3 bases and J shed 4 bases, with 21 bases lying between them. This CDR3 is 17 amino acids long. Germline loops: CDR1 SGHDN, CDR2 FVKESK.

The CDR3 region is CASSESAVRANTIYF. The DNA for the CDR3 is TGTGCCAGCAGTGAATCGGCTGTCAGGGCCAACACCATATATTTT. This chain links TRBV6-1 with TRBJ1-3; D is possibly TRBD1 (5 bases). Trimming pared 2 bases from V and 7 bases from J, leaving 15 bases between. The CDR3 has 15 residues. Germline values: CDR1 MNHNS, CDR2 SASEGT.

CDR3 DNA: TGTGCCAGCAGCCAAGGAGGTACCAGGGTAAACACTGAAGCTTTCTTT. This gives the protein CASSQGGTRVNTEAFF. The rearrangement joins TRBV4-2 to TRBJ1-1; D may be TRBD1 (5 bases). V shed 1 base and J shed 2 bases, with 14 bases lying between them. Looked up from germline, CDR1 is LGHNA and CDR2 is YNFKEQ. The CDR3 has 16 residues.

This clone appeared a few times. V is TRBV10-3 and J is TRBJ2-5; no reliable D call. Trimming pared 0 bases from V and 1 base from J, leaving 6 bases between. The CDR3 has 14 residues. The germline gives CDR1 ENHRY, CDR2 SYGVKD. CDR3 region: CAISESYGQETQYF. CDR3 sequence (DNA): TGTGCCATCAGTGAGTCATACGGCCAAGAGACCCAGTACTTC.

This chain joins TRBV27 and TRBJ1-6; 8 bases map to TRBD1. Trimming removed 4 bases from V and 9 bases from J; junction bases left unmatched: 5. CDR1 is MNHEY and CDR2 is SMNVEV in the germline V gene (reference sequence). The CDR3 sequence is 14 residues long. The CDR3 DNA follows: TGTGCCAGCAGTTCCGGACAGGGTTTTTCACCCCTCCACTTT. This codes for CASSSGQGFSPLHF.

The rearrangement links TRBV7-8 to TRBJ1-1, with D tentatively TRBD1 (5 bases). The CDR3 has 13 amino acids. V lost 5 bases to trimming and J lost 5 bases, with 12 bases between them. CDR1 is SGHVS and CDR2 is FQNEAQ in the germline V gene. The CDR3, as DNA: TGTGCCAGCAGCCACTGGGGGGGAACTGAAGCTTTCTTT. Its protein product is CASSHWGGTEAFF.

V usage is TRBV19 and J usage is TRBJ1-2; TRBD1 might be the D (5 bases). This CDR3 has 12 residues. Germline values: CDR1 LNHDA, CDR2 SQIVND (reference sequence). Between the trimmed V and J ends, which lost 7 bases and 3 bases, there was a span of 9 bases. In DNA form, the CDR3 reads TGTGCCAGTAATACAGGATACTATGGCTACACCTTC. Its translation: CASNTGYYGYTF.

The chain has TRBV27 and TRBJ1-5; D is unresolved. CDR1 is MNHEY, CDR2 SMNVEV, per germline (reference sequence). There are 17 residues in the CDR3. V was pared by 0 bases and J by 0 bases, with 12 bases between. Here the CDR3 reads CASSLSHGGNSNQPQHF. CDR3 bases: TGTGCCAGCAGTTTATCCCACGGAGGAAATAGCAATCAGCCCCAGCATTTT.

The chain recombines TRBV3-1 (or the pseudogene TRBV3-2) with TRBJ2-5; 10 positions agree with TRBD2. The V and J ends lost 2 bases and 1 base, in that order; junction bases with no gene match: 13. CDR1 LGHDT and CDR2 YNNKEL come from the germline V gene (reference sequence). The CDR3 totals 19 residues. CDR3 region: CASSQSLLERGGLQETQYF. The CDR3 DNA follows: TGTGCCAGCAGCCAATCCCTCCTAGAGCGGGGGGGGCTCCAAGAGACCCAGTACTTC.

Written as DNA, the CDR3 is TGTGCCAGCAGCGAAGGACAGGGGGCTTCGAGTGAAGCTTTCTTT. It specifies CASSEGQGASSEAFF. The chain is built from TRBV11-3 and TRBJ1-1, with 11 bases aligning to TRBD1. The germline gives CDR1 SGHNT, CDR2 YENEEA. The CDR3 covers 15 residues. V lost 5 bases, J lost 7 bases, and 9 bases stayed unmatched.

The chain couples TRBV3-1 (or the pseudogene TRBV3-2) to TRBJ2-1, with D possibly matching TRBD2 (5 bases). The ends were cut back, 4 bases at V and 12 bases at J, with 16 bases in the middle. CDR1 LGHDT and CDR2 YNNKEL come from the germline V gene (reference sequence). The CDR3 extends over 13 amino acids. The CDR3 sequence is CASSRSLIAGQFF. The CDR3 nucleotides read TGTGCCAGCAGCCGAAGTCTTATTGCGGGGCAGTTCTTC.

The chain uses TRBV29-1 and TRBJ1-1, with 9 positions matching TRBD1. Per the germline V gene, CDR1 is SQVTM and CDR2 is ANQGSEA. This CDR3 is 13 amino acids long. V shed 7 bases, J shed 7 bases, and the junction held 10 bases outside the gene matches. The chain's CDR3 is CSGTGTGFLEAFF. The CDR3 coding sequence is TGCAGCGGAACCGGGACAGGGTTTCTTGAAGCTTTCTTT.

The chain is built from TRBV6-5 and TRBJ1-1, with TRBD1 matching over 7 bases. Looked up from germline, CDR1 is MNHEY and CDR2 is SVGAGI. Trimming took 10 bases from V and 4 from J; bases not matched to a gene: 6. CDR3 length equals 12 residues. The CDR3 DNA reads TGTGCCATCAAGGGACAGAGCACTGAAGCTTTCTTT. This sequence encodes CAIKGQSTEAFF.

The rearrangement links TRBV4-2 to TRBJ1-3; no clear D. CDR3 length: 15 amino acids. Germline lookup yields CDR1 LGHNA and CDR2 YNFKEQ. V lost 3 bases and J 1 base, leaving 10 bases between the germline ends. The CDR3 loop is CASSQVQDSGNTIYF. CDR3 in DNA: TGTGCCAGCAGCCAGGTCCAGGATTCTGGAAACACCATATATTTT.

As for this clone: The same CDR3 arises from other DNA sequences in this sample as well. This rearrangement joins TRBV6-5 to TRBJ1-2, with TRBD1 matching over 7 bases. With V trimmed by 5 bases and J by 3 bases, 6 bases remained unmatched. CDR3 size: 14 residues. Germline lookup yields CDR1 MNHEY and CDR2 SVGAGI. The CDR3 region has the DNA TGTGCCAGCAGTAGACAGGGACGAGACTATGGCTACACCTTC. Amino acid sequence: CASSRQGRDYGYTF.

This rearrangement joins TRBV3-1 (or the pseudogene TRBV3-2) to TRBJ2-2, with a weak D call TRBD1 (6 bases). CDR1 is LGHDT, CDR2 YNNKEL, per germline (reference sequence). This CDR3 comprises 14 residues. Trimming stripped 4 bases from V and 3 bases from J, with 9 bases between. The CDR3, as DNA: TGTGCCAGCAGCCGGGACACCTACACCGGGGAGCTGTTTTTT. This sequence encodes CASSRDTYTGELFF.